Each of the 8 T cell receptor beta chains below was sequenced from the same sample in a study of shared clonotypes between healthy human individuals (dated by TCRdb to the early 2020s). Library creation used the immunoSEQ multiplex PCR assay. TCRdb took over this immuneACCESS table, retaining in-frame rearrangements with V and J assigned. Such tables are incomplete; in checked studies, under half of the missing clones stem from an unresolved V gene, and the remainder is unexplained. Here the sample has about 120,000 clones; approximately 70% occur a single time. Roughly a quarter of the sample lies in the top ten. Sequencing used memory CD8+ T cells sorted from blood. This specimen's cell subset or site label, per the study, means: CD45RO+ cells pooled with CCR7-negative TemRA cells. These receptors were collected from a woman aged 25-40 years in good health.

The CDR3 is CASSLSGAQYEQYF. In DNA, the CDR3 is TGTGCCAGCAGCCTTAGTGGGGCGCAATACGAGCAGTACTTC. This chain uses TRBV11-2 with TRBJ2-7; a weak D match, TRBD1 (5 bases). This CDR3 spans 14 amino acids. The V end was cut by 5 bases, the J end by 4 bases, with 15 bases between. Per germline, CDR1 SGHAT and CDR2 FQNNGV.

The CDR3 DNA reads as TGTGCCAGCAGCGTAGTGCAAAGGGGCGGGGAGCTGTTTTTT. Its translation: CASSVVQRGGELFF. The gene calls are TRBV9 and TRBJ2-2; D is possibly TRBD1 (5 bases). Trimming pared 0 bases from V and 7 bases from J, leaving 10 bases between. The CDR3 is 14 residues long. Looked up from germline, CDR1 is SGDLS and CDR2 is YYNGEE.

The CDR3: CAIRSVGKSGGYTF. The CDR3 bases are TGTGCCATCAGAAGCGTGGGGAAATCGGGTGGCTACACCTTC. This chain joins TRBV10-3 and TRBJ1-2, with D unresolved. Germline V gives CDR1 ENHRY, CDR2 SYGVKD. V was shortened by 6 bases and J by 7 bases, with 18 bases between the two germline ends. There are 14 residues in the CDR3.

Note on this clone: The same CDR3 is also encoded by other DNA sequences in this sample. V usage is TRBV9 and J usage is TRBJ2-7; the D gene could be TRBD1 or TRBD2 (5 bases each). The germline CDR1 and CDR2 sequences are SGDLS and YYNGEE. Between the trimmed V and J ends, which lost 0 bases and 6 bases, there was a span of 10 bases. The CDR3 is 13 residues long. In DNA form, the CDR3 reads TGTGCCAGCAGCGTAGCTACTGGGGGCGAGCAGTACTTC. This codes for CASSVATGGEQYF.

This chain links TRBV6-1 with TRBJ1-5; the match to TRBD1 covers 7 bases. The CDR3 spans 15 residues. From germline, CDR1 is MNHNS and CDR2 SASEGT. Trimming removed 2 bases from V and 6 bases from J; junction bases left unmatched: 7. CDR3 DNA: TGTGCCAGCAGTGAATCTCTGACAGGGCGTCAGCCCCAGCATTTT. It specifies CASSESLTGRQPQHF.

The gene calls are TRBV27 and TRBJ1-5, with D uncertain. Per the germline V gene, CDR1 is MNHEY and CDR2 is SMNVEV (reference sequence). The length of the CDR3 is 15 residues. The V end was cut by 3 bases, the J end by 2 bases, with 11 bases between. Here the CDR3 reads CASSLGGWGNQPQHF. For the CDR3, the DNA is TGTGCCAGCAGTTTGGGCGGATGGGGCAATCAGCCCCAGCATTTT.

This clone was found a few times. The chain couples TRBV27 to TRBJ2-7; D is undetermined. V was cut by 6 bases and J by 7 bases, with 7 bases left in between. The CDR3 extends over 10 amino acids. Germline CDR1 is MNHEY and CDR2 is SMNVEV (reference sequence). CDR3 DNA: TGTGCCAGCAGGGGCAGGGAGCAGTACTTC. Amino acid sequence: CASRGREQYF.

The V and J genes are TRBV10-2 and TRBJ1-2, with D maybe TRBD1 (5 bases). Trimming left V 3 bases short and J 6 bases short, with 11 bases between. CDR1 is WSHSY, CDR2 SAAADI, per germline. This CDR3 has 13 amino acids. CDR3 protein: CASSDGGGNGYTF. In nucleotides, the CDR3 is TGCGCCAGCAGTGACGGCGGGGGGAATGGCTACACCTTC.